Listed below are T cell receptor beta chains from one sample, sequenced in a study of T cells expressing NK-cell markers. Following a re-call of the 5' RACE reads, TCRdb has one entry per CDR3 protein and lacks DNA. The specimen's table records 150,000 or so distinct CDR3 sequences. The sequencing input was blood T cells: a sorted CD56 or NKG2C T cell subset, CD4+ or CD8+ T cells, or bulk PBMC T cells (not recorded which). The receptors derive from a woman in her 50s in good health. Both conserved end residues are part of each CDR3. Fields, in order: CDR3 length, V gene, J gene, CDR3 protein.

>15|TRBV29-1|TRBJ2-3
CSVEDQGGRADTQYF
>13|TRBV4-2|TRBJ1-2
CASSQEGRVGYTF
>13|TRBV7-2|TRBJ1-1
CASSPTMNTEAFF
>11|TRBV2|TRBJ2-3
CASEVLDTQYF
>15|TRBV6-1|TRBJ1-2
CASSERGGFSYGYTF
>15|TRBV24-1|TRBJ2-1
CATSDPMDRFNEQFF
>16|TRBV29-1|TRBJ1-3
CSVEDPRHDSGNTIYF
>12|TRBV20-1|TRBJ2-1
CSARHTRREQFF
>13|TRBV12-3/TRBV12-4|TRBJ1-1
CASSTHRNTEAFF
>18|TRBV3-1|TRBJ2-2
CASSQDLIRLTNTGELFF
>16|TRBV3-1|TRBJ2-1
CASSQELQGANNEQFF
>14|TRBV27|TRBJ2-6
CASKDRAGANVLTF
>14|TRBV20-1|TRBJ1-2
CSAPRPRGTYGYTF
>15|TRBV20-1|TRBJ2-1
CSAIGSVPIGDEQFF
>20|TRBV6-5|TRBJ2-7
CASSYDTRVDGLLRGYEQYF
>14|TRBV5-5|TRBJ2-7
CASSSGTGISTQYF
>17|TRBV5-1|TRBJ2-6
CASKGQNFSSGANVLTF
>13|TRBV9|TRBJ2-3
CASGSSAPDTQYF
>13|TRBV20-1|TRBJ2-3
CSGHLAGTDTQYF
>14|TRBV11-3|TRBJ2-5
CASRGTSVPETQYF
>11|TRBV3-1|TRBJ1-1
CASSQGLKTFF
>13|TRBV14|TRBJ2-3
CASSQEILDTQYF
>17|TRBV12-3/TRBV12-4|TRBJ2-7
CASNPGTSGRHTYEQYF
>14|TRBV4-1|TRBJ2-7
CASSQGQGFNEQYF
>15|TRBV2|TRBJ2-1
CASSGDRGGYNEQFF
>14|TRBV10-3|TRBJ1-5
CAISEGGSNQPQHF
>16|TRBV4-2|TRBJ1-4
CASSYYKAQGNEKLFF
>14|TRBV27|TRBJ1-1
CASSPYLDRGEAFF
>11|TRBV16|TRBJ1-5
CASGPDQPQHF
>18|TRBV6-6|TRBJ2-1
CASSNPHSRTSGDNEQFF
>16|TRBV6-1|TRBJ2-3
CASSEAARFSTDTQYF
>14|TRBV27|TRBJ2-5
CASSLTGDQETQYF
>15|TRBV5-5|TRBJ2-3
CASSLFEGGADTQYF